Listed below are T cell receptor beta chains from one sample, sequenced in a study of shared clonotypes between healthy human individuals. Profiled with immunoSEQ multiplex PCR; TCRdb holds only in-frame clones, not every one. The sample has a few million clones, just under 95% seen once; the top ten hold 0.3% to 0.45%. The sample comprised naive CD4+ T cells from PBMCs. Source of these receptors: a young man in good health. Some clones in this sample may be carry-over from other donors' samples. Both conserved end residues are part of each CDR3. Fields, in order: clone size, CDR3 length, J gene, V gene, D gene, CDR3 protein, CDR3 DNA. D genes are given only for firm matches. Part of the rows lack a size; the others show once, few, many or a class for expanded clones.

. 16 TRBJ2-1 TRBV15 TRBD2 CATSREVGTSGGEQFF TGTGCCACCAGCAGAGAGGTTGGGACTAGCGGCGGGGAGCAGTTCTTC
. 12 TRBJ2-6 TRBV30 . CAWDPGANVLTF TGTGCCTGGGACCCTGGGGCCAACGTCCTGACTTTC
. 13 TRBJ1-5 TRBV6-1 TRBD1 CASTGTGDQPQHF TGTGCCAGCACCGGGACAGGGGACCAGCCCCAGCATTTT
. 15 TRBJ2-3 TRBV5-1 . CASSLSAVGQGTQYF TGCGCCAGCAGCCTGTCAGCGGTCGGTCAGGGTACGCAGTATTTT
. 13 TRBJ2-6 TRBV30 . CAWSNSGANVLTF TGTGCCTGGTCTAACTCTGGGGCCAACGTCCTGACTTTC
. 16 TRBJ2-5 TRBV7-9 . CASSPTARRTSETQYF TGTGCCAGCAGCCCGACAGCCAGACGGACCTCGGAGACCCAGTACTTC
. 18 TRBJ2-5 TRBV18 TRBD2 CASSPPRGTSGISETQYF TGTGCCAGCTCACCACCACGGGGGACTAGCGGGATCTCTGAGACCCAGTACTTC
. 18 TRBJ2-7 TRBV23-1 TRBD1 CASSHILRYGQGADEQYF TGCGCCAGCAGTCATATATTGAGGTATGGGCAGGGGGCGGACGAGCAGTACTTC
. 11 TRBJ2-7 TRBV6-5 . CASTDTYEQYF TGTGCCAGCACCGATACCTACGAGCAGTACTTC
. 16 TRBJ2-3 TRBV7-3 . CASSLIGGAVTDTQYF TGTGCCAGCAGCTTAATCGGGGGAGCGGTTACAGATACGCAGTATTTT
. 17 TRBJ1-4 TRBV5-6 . CASSLDGGPATNEKLFF TGTGCCAGCAGCTTGGATGGGGGGCCCGCAACTAATGAAAAACTGTTTTTT
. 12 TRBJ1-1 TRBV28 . CASSVQRAQAFF TGTGCCAGCAGTGTACAGAGGGCGCAAGCTTTCTTT
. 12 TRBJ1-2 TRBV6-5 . CASRRGSEGYTF TGTGCCAGCAGGAGGGGTTCGGAAGGCTACACCTTC
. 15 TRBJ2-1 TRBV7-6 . CASSPGLSSYNEQFF TGTGCCAGCAGCCCAGGGCTGAGCTCCTACAATGAGCAGTTCTTC
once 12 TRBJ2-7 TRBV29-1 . CSVGSPGLKQYF TGCAGCGTCGGCTCCCCGGGACTCAAGCAGTACTTC
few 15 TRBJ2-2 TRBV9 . CASSPSGGNTGELFF TGTGCCAGCAGCCCCTCCGGGGGAAACACCGGGGAGCTGTTTTTT
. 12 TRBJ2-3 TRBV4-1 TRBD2 CASSQAGGTQYF TGCGCCAGCAGCCAAGCGGGAGGAACGCAGTATTTT
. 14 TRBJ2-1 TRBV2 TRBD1 CASTLRDRGREQFF TGTGCCAGCACCCTTAGGGACAGGGGCCGGGAGCAGTTCTTC
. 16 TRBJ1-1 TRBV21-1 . CASSKGGGLGNTEAFF TGTGCCAGCAGCAAAGGTGGGGGGTTAGGGAACACTGAAGCTTTCTTT
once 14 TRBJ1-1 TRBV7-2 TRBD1 CASSLKPGGTEAFF TGTGCCAGCAGCTTAAAACCAGGGGGTACTGAAGCTTTCTTT
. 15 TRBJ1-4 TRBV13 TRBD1 CASSLLGTGNEKLFF TGTGCCAGCAGCTTATTAGGGACAGGGAATGAAAAACTGTTTTTT
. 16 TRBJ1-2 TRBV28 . CASIPRGRPYGDGYTF TGTGCCAGCATCCCTCGGGGGAGGCCCTATGGAGATGGCTACACCTTC
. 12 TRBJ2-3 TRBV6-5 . CASSYSGDTQYF TGTGCCAGCAGTTACTCTGGAGATACGCAGTATTTT
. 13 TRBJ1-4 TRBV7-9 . CATIRGPGEKLFF TGTGCCACAATCCGAGGGCCAGGTGAAAAACTGTTTTTT
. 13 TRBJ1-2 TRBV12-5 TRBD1 CASGLPGQDGYTF TGTGCTAGTGGTTTACCGGGACAGGATGGCTACACCTTC
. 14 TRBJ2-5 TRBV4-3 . CASSRGTGQETQYF TGCGCCAGCAGCCGGGGGACGGGCCAAGAGACCCAGTACTTC
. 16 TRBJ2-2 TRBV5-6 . CASSQWRGENTGELFF TGTGCCAGCAGCCAGTGGAGGGGGGAGAACACCGGGGAGCTGTTTTTT
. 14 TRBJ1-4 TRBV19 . CASTGDRSREKLFF TGTGCCAGTACGGGGGATAGGTCGAGGGAAAAACTGTTTTTT
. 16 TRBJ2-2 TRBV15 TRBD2 CATSRDPSGRAGELFF TGTGCCACCAGCAGAGATCCCAGCGGGAGGGCCGGGGAGCTGTTTTTT
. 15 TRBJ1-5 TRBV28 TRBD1 CASSTPDRVDQPQHF TGTGCCAGCAGTACCCCGGACAGGGTCGACCAGCCCCAGCATTTT
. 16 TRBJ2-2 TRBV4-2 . CASSQGPGPNTGELFF TGTGCCAGCAGCCAAGGACCGGGGCCAAACACCGGGGAGCTGTTTTTT
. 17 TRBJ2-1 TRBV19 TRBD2 CASSNLLASLSYNEQFF TGTGCCAGTAGTAACTTACTAGCGTCTTTATCCTACAATGAGCAGTTCTTC
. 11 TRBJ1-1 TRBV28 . CASVGFTEAFF TGTGCCAGTGTAGGGTTCACTGAAGCTTTCTTT
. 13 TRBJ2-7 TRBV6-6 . CASSYRSSYEQYF TGTGCCAGCAGTTACAGATCAAGCTACGAGCAGTACTTC
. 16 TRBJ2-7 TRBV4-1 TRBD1 CASSQESRTGSYEQYF TGCGCCAGCAGCCAAGAGTCACGGACAGGGTCCTACGAGCAGTACTTC
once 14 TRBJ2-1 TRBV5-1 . CASSLSVGNNEQFF TGCGCCAGCAGCTTGTCGGTGGGGAACAATGAGCAGTTCTTC
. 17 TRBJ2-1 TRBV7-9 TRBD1 CASSSPLDRESYNEQFF TGTGCCAGCAGCTCCCCTTTGGACAGGGAGTCCTACAATGAGCAGTTCTTC
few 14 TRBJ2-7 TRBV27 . CASSPRGASYEQYF TGTGCCAGCAGTCCCCGCGGGGCCTCCTACGAGCAGTACTTC
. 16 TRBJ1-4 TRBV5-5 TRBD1 CASSEGALATNEKLFF TGTGCCAGCAGCGAGGGGGCCTTGGCAACTAATGAAAAACTGTTTTTT
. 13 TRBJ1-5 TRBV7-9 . CASSLTLGQPQHF TGTGCCAGCAGCTTAACATTAGGCCAGCCCCAGCATTTT
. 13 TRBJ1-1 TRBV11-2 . CASSLADSTEAFF TGTGCCAGCAGCTTAGCCGATAGCACTGAAGCTTTCTTT
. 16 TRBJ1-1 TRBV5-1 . CASSLGQDRISWGAFF TGCGCCAGCAGCTTGGGGCAGGACAGAATATCCTGGGGCGCTTTCTTT
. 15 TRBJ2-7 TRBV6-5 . CASSFTGTRPYEQYF TGTGCCAGCAGCTTTACCGGGACCAGGCCTTACGAGCAGTACTTC
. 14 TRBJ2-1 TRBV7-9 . CASSLGRDHNEQFF TGTGCCAGCAGCTTAGGCAGGGATCACAATGAGCAGTTCTTC
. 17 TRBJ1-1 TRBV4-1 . CASSQGYRVMQHTEAFF TGCGCCAGCAGCCAAGGTTACAGGGTAATGCAGCACACTGAAGCTTTCTTT
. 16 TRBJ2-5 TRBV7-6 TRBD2 CASSSTSGRAPETQYF TGTGCCAGCAGCTCAACTAGCGGGAGGGCCCCTGAGACCCAGTACTTC
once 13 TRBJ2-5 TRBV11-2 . CASSPGLQETQYF TGTGCCAGCAGCCCCGGACTTCAAGAGACCCAGTACTTC
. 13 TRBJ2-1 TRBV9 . CASSVAPNNEQFF TGTGCCAGCAGCGTAGCACCGAACAATGAGCAGTTCTTC
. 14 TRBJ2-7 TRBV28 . CASSLFGESYEQYF TGTGCCAGCAGTTTATTCGGGGAGTCCTACGAGCAGTACTTC
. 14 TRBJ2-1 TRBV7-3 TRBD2 CASSSGTSGRGQFF TGTGCCAGCAGCTCGGGGACTAGCGGGAGGGGGCAGTTCTTC